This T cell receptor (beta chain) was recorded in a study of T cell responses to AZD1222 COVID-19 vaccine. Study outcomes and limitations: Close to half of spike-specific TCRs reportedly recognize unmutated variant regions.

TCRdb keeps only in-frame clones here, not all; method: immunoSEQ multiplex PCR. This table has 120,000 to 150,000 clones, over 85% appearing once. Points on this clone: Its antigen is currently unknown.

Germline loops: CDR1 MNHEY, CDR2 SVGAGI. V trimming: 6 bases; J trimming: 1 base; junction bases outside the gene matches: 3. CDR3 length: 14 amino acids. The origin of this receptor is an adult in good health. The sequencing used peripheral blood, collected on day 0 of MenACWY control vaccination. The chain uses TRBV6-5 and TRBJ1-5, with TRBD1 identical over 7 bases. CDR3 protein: CASRTDRSNQPQHF. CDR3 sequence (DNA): TGTGCCAGCAGGACGGACAGGAGCAATCAGCCCCAGCATTTT.